The entry below gives a single T cell receptor (beta chain) sequence along with its context. The sample comes from a study of immune evolution from preneoplasia to lung adenocarcinoma. Sequencing was performed with immunoSEQ multiplex PCR; in TCRdb, only in-frame clones are kept and a portion is missing. Among tens of thousands of clones listed, less than 85% were seen once. The V gene's germline CDR1 is SGHAT and CDR2 FQDESV (reference sequence). CDR3 length: 16 residues. The V and J ends lost 5 bases and 4 bases, in that order; junction bases with no gene match: 6. Sequenced material: FFPE invasive lung adenocarcinoma tissue. The receptor was isolated from a person in their sixties or seventies with lung adenocarcinoma. The rearrangement links TRBV11-1 to TRBJ2-2, with 11 bases aligning to TRBD1. The CDR3 region is CASSRPGQGGTGELFF. The DNA of the CDR3 is TGTGCCAGCAGCAGACCGGGACAGGGGGGCACCGGGGAGCTGTTTTTT.